Shown below are 32 T cell receptor beta chains from a single sample sequenced in a study of blood T cell repertoires in COVID-19. The method was immunoSEQ multiplex PCR; TCRdb's version includes in-frame clones alone and lacks a portion of them. The sample shows tens of thousands of clones, about nine tenths of them seen only once. Sequencing input: peripheral blood. All receptors come from a woman between 50 and 59 years old with active or convalescent COVID-19.

The rearrangement joins TRBV5-8 to TRBJ1-6; 8 bases agree with TRBD1. Losses at the gene ends were 4 bases for V and 5 bases for J; bases not matched to a gene: 8. The CDR3 is made up of 16 amino acids. CDR1 and CDR2 (germline): SGHTS, YDEGEE. CDR3 residues: CASSLWTGSNNSPLHF. Written as DNA, the CDR3 is TGTGCCAGCAGCCTATGGACAGGGAGCAATAATTCACCCCTCCACTTT.

This chain joins TRBV24-1 and TRBJ2-2, with 7 positions matching TRBD1. The ends lost 3 bases at V and 4 bases at J; junction bases unmatched: 7. The CDR3 is 16 amino acids. Germline CDR1 reads KGHDR; CDR2 reads SFDVKD. CDR3 region: CATSDRDSGSTGELFF. CDR3 bases: TGTGCCACCAGTGATCGGGACAGTGGGAGCACCGGGGAGCTGTTTTTT.

V is TRBV13 and J is TRBJ2-1; 9 bases align to TRBD2. CDR3 length: 15 residues. V gave up 5 bases and J gave up 6 bases; unmatched junction bases: 8. Looked up from germline, CDR1 is PRHDT and CDR2 is FYEKMQ (reference sequence). CDR3 protein: CASSLRGTSFNEQFF. The CDR3 coding sequence is TGTGCCAGCAGCCTCCGTGGGACTAGCTTCAATGAGCAGTTCTTC.

The rearrangement joins TRBV30 to TRBJ1-5; possibly TRBD1 for D (5 bases). This CDR3 spans 14 amino acids. Germline V gives CDR1 GTSNPN, CDR2 SVGIG (reference sequence). Trimming left V 0 bases short and J 4 bases short, with 10 bases between. CDR3 sequence reads: CAWSVLDKNQPQHF. The CDR3 coding sequence is TGTGCCTGGAGTGTTCTGGACAAAAATCAGCCCCAGCATTTT.

This clone showed up just once. The CDR3 DNA follows: TGCGCCAGCAGCCTCGGACTAGCGGGAGAGAGACTCTCCTACGAGCAGTACTTC. It yields the protein CASSLGLAGERLSYEQYF. The rearrangement joins TRBV4-1 to TRBJ2-7; 13 bases match TRBD2. V lost 4 bases to trimming and J lost 0 bases; unmatched junction nucleotides: 9. Germline lookup yields CDR1 MGHRA and CDR2 YSYEKL. This CDR3 has 18 residues.

This sequence joins TRBV19 and TRBJ2-7; 11 positions match TRBD2. Germline CDR1 LNHDA, CDR2 SQIVND (reference sequence). V was clipped by 5 bases and J by 2 bases; unmatched bases: 17. The CDR3 runs to 19 residues. The CDR3 sequence is CASSLNQPSLAGVTYEQYF. The CDR3 DNA reads as TGTGCCAGTAGTCTCAACCAACCCTCACTAGCGGGAGTAACCTACGAGCAGTACTTC.

The rearrangement uses TRBV6-5 and TRBJ2-5, with D unclear. The CDR3 loop spans 15 amino acids. CDR1 is MNHEY, CDR2 SVGAGI, per germline. The ends were cut back, 7 bases at V and 5 bases at J, with 20 bases in the middle. The CDR3 DNA is TGTGCCAGCACGCTACTTTATCCCCCCCACGAGACCCAGTACTTC. Its protein is CASTLLYPPHETQYF.

This sequence joins TRBV5-8 and TRBJ1-6; no firm D call. The CDR3 has 14 residues. V was shortened by 2 bases and J by 0 bases, with 3 bases between the two germline ends. From germline, CDR1 is SGHTS and CDR2 YDEGEE. CDR3 sequence reads: CASSFSSYNSPLHF. In DNA, the CDR3 is TGTGCCAGCAGCTTCAGCTCCTATAATTCACCCCTCCACTTT.

The chain uses TRBV10-3 and TRBJ2-1; 8 nucleotides agree with TRBD2. The length of the CDR3 is 14 residues. The J segment lost 3 bases and the V segment lost 3 bases, leaving 1 base of the junction unmatched. Germline CDR1 ENHRY, CDR2 SYGVKD. CDR3 region: CAISDTSGYNEQFF. The CDR3 DNA sequence: TGTGCCATCAGTGACACTAGCGGCTACAATGAGCAGTTCTTC.

This clone was seen once. The chain recombines TRBV4-1 with TRBJ1-2; D is ambiguous. This CDR3 has 16 amino acids. The V end was cut by 1 base, the J end by 6 bases, with 18 bases between. Germline loops: CDR1 MGHRA, CDR2 YSYEKL. The CDR3 region is CASSQGHAAPFNGYTF. The CDR3 DNA follows: TGCGCCAGCAGCCAAGGACATGCAGCCCCTTTTAATGGCTACACCTTC.

J is TRBJ1-1 and V is TRBV5-1; D not resolved. Trimming pared 2 bases from V and 2 bases from J, leaving 10 bases between. The CDR3 contains 14 residues. Germline CDR1 SGHRS, CDR2 YFSETQ. The CDR3 DNA sequence: TGCGCCAGCAGCTTCGGGGAGATTAACACTGAAGCTTTCTTT. This gives the protein CASSFGEINTEAFF.

This chain joins TRBV27 and TRBJ1-3; D remains unclear. The V end was cut by 5 bases, the J end by 1 base, with 12 bases between. Germline CDR1 MNHEY, CDR2 SMNVEV (reference sequence). CDR3 length: 15 amino acids. The CDR3 sequence: CASSGRGISGNTIYF. The CDR3 bases are TGTGCCAGCAGTGGTAGAGGGATATCTGGAAACACCATATATTTT.

The chain combines TRBV9 with TRBJ2-7; the D is unclear. From germline, CDR1 is SGDLS and CDR2 YYNGEE. Deletions cut 0 bases from V and 0 bases from J, with 7 bases between. CDR3 size: 14 residues. CDR3 protein: CASSVGFSSYEQYF. The CDR3 DNA follows: TGTGCCAGCAGCGTAGGCTTCAGCTCCTACGAGCAGTACTTC.

This clone was counted only a few times. The chain links TRBV7-9 to TRBJ2-3; D is perhaps TRBD2 (5 bases). Germline V lookup: CDR1 SEHNR, CDR2 FQNEAQ (reference sequence). Trimming took off 8 bases at V and 2 bases at J, with 17 bases between the two ends. The CDR3 is made up of 15 amino acids. The CDR3 region is CASGNKRRHTDTQYF. Written as DNA, the CDR3 is TGTGCCAGCGGCAATAAGCGGCGCCACACAGATACGCAGTATTTT.

The chain joins TRBV30 to TRBJ2-2, with D perhaps TRBD2 (6 bases). V was cut by 3 bases and J by 7 bases, with 15 bases left in between. CDR3 length equals 14 residues. The germline V gene has CDR1 GTSNPN and CDR2 SVGIG (reference sequence). CDR3 nucleotide sequence: TGTGCCTGGAGCCCGCGGGGATTGGACGGGGAGCTGTTTTTT. This encodes CAWSPRGLDGELFF.

The rearrangement uses TRBV2 and TRBJ2-1; 10 bases map to TRBD2. V lost 6 bases, J lost 8 bases, and 7 bases stayed unmatched. The CDR3 length is 14 residues. Per the germline V gene, CDR1 is SNHLY and CDR2 is FYNNEI. The chain's CDR3 is CASSKREGPYEQFF. The CDR3 DNA is TGTGCCAGCAGCAAGCGGGAGGGCCCTTATGAGCAGTTCTTC.

This chain links TRBV5-1 with TRBJ1-4; possibly TRBD1 for D (6 bases). Germline assignment: CDR1 SGHRS and CDR2 YFSETQ. V was clipped by 5 bases and J by 5 bases, with 13 bases between them. The CDR3 is made up of 14 amino acids. This CDR3 reads CASRPGTPNEKLFF. The CDR3 DNA follows: TGCGCCAGCAGGCCCGGGACACCAAATGAAAAACTGTTTTTT.

This chain links TRBV19 with TRBJ1-1; no clear D gene. CDR1 is LNHDA, CDR2 SQIVND, per germline (reference sequence). The CDR3 runs to 11 residues. Trimming pared 8 bases from V and 3 bases from J, leaving 7 bases between. CDR3 loop: CASYSYTEAFF. CDR3 bases: TGTGCCAGTTATAGCTACACTGAAGCTTTCTTT. The full variable domain, rest sourced from reference TRBV19 and TRBJ1-1, is DGGITQSPKYLFRKEGQNVTLSCEQNLNHDAMYWYRQDPGQGLRLIYYSQIVNDFQKGDIAEGYSVSREKKESFPLTVTSAQKNPTAFYLCASYSYTEAFFGQGTRLTVV.

A few counts support this clone. This chain uses TRBV3-1 (or the pseudogene TRBV3-2) with TRBJ1-6; 9 bases are a match to TRBD1. CDR1 is LGHDT, CDR2 YNNKEL, per germline (reference sequence). The J segment lost 9 bases and the V segment lost 1 base, leaving 4 bases of the junction unmatched. CDR3 length equals 15 residues. CDR3 bases: TGTGCCAGCAGCCAAGGGGGACAGGGCCTTTCACCCCTCCACTTT. Protein sequence: CASSQGGQGLSPLHF.

J is TRBJ1-6 and V is TRBV9, with D unclear. The V and J ends lost 0 bases and 9 bases respectively, with 25 bases between them. The CDR3 contains 19 residues. Germline values: CDR1 SGDLS, CDR2 YYNGEE. As DNA, the CDR3 is TGTGCCAGCAGCGTAGATCCCCTTAATGACTTATCCCCGGGTTCACCCCTCCACTTT. Its translation is CASSVDPLNDLSPGSPLHF.

V gene TRBV10-2 combines with J gene TRBJ1-1; D remains unclear. Germline CDR1 and CDR2: WSHSY and SAAADI. The CDR3 runs 12 residues. V lost 8 bases and J lost 0, with 7 bases in between. CDR3 loop: CASLGVNTEAFF. CDR3 coding DNA: TGCGCCAGCCTGGGAGTGAACACTGAAGCTTTCTTT.

J is TRBJ2-1 and V is TRBV7-9; 8 bases are shared with TRBD2. J was trimmed by 4 bases and V by 11 bases; bases with no gene match: 10. Looked up from germline, CDR1 is SEHNR and CDR2 is FQNEAQ (reference sequence). The CDR3 runs 14 residues. CDR3: CASRPTSEYNEQFF. CDR3 bases: TGTGCCTCCCGCCCGACTAGCGAGTACAATGAGCAGTTCTTC.

The rearrangement links TRBV5-8 to TRBJ2-7; 9 nucleotides agree with TRBD1. Germline trimming cut 6 bases from V and 4 bases from J; bases unmatched to any gene: 8. The CDR3 is made up of 14 amino acids. CDR1 SGHTS and CDR2 YDEGEE come from the germline V gene. CDR3 DNA: TGTGCCAGCAACCAATGGACAGGGGTGTACGAGCAGTACTTC. Amino acid sequence: CASNQWTGVYEQYF.

With respect to this clone: Additional DNA sequences in this sample encode the identical CDR3. The chain joins TRBV5-6 to TRBJ1-4; no clear D gene. This CDR3 has 14 residues. CDR1 SGHDT and CDR2 YYEEEE come from the germline V gene. Trimming pared 1 base from V and 0 bases from J, leaving 4 bases between. The CDR3 nucleotides read TGTGCCAGCAGCTTGATCGCAACTAATGAAAAACTGTTTTTT. As protein: CASSLIATNEKLFF.

CDR3 sequence reads: CASSLAYQAEAFF. The CDR3 nucleotides read TGTGCCAGCAGCTTAGCGTACCAGGCTGAAGCTTTCTTT. The chain employs TRBV7-8 and TRBJ1-1; D ambiguous. The germline gives CDR1 SGHVS, CDR2 FQNEAQ. This CDR3 comprises 13 residues. Trimming removed 0 bases from V and 6 bases from J, with 8 bases in between.

The chain employs TRBV4-1 and TRBJ2-1, with TRBD2 matching 13 bases. The germline V gene has CDR1 MGHRA and CDR2 YSYEKL. This CDR3 has 15 amino acids. With 5 bases clipped from V and 8 bases from J, the junction kept 6 bases outside the gene matches. This CDR3 is CASSSGLAGADEQFF. CDR3 bases: TGCGCCAGCAGCTCAGGACTAGCGGGAGCAGATGAGCAGTTCTTC.

The chain links TRBV28 to TRBJ2-3; 7 bases agree with TRBD1. Germline CDR1 and CDR2: MDHEN and SYDVKM. J gave up 1 base and V 4 bases, and 8 bases lay outside the gene matches. The CDR3 has 16 amino acids. The CDR3 region has the DNA TGTGCCAGCAGTTCCTTGACAGGGTTGGGCACAGATACGCAGTATTTT. Protein product: CASSSLTGLGTDTQYF.

V gene TRBV6-5 combines with J gene TRBJ1-6; TRBD1 might be the D (6 bases). This CDR3 comprises 14 residues. Germline CDR1 is MNHEY and CDR2 is SVGAGI. V was trimmed by 2 bases and J by 9 bases, leaving 11 bases between them. The CDR3 nucleotides read TGTGCCAGCAGTTACAGACAGGAGAGTTCACCCCTCCACTTT. Its protein product is CASSYRQESSPLHF.

This chain uses TRBV29-1 with TRBJ2-7, with 7 nucleotides matching TRBD1. This CDR3 region has 14 residues. Germline assignment: CDR1 SQVTM and CDR2 ANQGSEA. V dropped 1 base and J dropped 7; count of bases not matched to a gene: 10. This CDR3 reads CSVEGQGSSGEQYF. The CDR3 DNA sequence: TGCAGCGTTGAAGGACAGGGCTCTTCCGGAGAGCAGTACTTC.

The chain carries TRBV6-1 and TRBJ2-7, with 8 bases fitting TRBD2. The V segment lost 1 base and the J segment 3 bases; nucleotides outside the gene matches: 2. Germline V gene lookup returns CDR1 MNHNS and CDR2 SASEGT. CDR3 length equals 14 residues. CDR3 in amino acids: CASSEGLAGYEQYF. CDR3 DNA sequence: TGTGCCAGCAGTGAAGGGCTAGCGGGCTACGAGCAGTACTTC.

The CDR3 protein is CSVADGTEAFF. The CDR3 nucleotides are TGCAGCGTTGCCGACGGGACTGAAGCTTTCTTT. This chain uses TRBV29-1 with TRBJ1-1; D unresolved. The CDR3 length is 11 residues. Trimming cost V 4 bases and J 5 bases, with 8 bases left between them. Germline CDR1 reads SQVTM; CDR2 reads ANQGSEA.

The J gene is TRBJ2-1, the V gene TRBV19, with 8 nucleotides matching TRBD2. The J segment lost 7 bases and the V segment lost 1 base, leaving 12 bases of the junction unmatched. Germline CDR1 reads LNHDA; CDR2 reads SQIVND (reference sequence). The CDR3 extends over 17 amino acids. The CDR3 protein is CASSIVYGAGGLNEQFF. The DNA of the CDR3 is TGTGCCAGTAGTATAGTTTACGGGGCGGGAGGTCTTAATGAGCAGTTCTTC.